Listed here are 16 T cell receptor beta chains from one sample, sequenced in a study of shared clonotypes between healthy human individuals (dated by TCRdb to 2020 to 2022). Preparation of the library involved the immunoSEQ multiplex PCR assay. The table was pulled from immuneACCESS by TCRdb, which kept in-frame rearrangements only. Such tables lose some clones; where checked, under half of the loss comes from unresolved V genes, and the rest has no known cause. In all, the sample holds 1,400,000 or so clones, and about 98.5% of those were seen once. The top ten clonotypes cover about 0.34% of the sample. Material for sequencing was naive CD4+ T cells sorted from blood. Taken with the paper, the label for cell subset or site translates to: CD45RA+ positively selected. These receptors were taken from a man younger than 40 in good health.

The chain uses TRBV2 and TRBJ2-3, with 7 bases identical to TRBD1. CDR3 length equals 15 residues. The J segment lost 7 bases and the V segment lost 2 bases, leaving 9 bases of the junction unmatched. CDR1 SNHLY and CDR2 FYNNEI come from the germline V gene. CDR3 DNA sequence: TGTGCCAGCAGTGAACCCTCGGGACAGACCTATACGCAGTATTTT. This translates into CASSEPSGQTYTQYF.

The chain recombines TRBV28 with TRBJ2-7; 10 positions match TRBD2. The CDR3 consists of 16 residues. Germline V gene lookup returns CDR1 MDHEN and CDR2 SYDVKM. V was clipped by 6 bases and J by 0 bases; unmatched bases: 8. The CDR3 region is CASSPFPSGSSYEQYF. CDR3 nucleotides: TGTGCCAGCAGCCCCTTCCCTAGCGGGAGCTCCTACGAGCAGTACTTC.

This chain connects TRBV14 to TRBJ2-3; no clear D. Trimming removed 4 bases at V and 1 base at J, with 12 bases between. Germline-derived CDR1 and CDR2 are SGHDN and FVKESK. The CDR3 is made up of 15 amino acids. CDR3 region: CASSRFRVGTDTQYF. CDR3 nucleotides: TGTGCCAGCAGCCGTTTCCGGGTTGGCACAGATACGCAGTATTTT. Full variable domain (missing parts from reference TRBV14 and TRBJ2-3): EAGVTQFPSHSVIEKGQTVTLRCDPISGHDNLYWYRRVMGKEIKFLLHFVKESKQDESGMPNNRFLAERTGGTYSTLKVQPAELEDSGVYFCASSRFRVGTDTQYFGPGTRLTVL.

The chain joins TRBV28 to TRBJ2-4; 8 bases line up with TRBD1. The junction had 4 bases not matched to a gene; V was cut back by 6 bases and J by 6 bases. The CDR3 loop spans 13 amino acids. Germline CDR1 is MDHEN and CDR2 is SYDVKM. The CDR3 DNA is TGTGCCAGCAGAGACAGGGGTTTAAACATTCAGTACTTC. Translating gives CASRDRGLNIQYF.

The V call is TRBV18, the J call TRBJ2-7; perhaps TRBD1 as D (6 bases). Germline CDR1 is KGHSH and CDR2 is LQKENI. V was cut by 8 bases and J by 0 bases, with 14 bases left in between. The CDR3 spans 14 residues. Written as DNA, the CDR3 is TGTGCCAGCCCGTCAGGCAGGGGCTCCTACGAGCAGTACTTC. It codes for CASPSGRGSYEQYF.

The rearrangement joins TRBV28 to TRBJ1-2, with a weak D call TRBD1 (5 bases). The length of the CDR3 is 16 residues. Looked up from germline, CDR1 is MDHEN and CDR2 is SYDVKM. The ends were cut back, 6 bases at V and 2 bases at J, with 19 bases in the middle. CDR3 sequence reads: CASRPTPPQENYGYTF. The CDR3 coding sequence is TGTGCCAGCAGGCCGACCCCCCCACAGGAGAACTATGGCTACACCTTC.

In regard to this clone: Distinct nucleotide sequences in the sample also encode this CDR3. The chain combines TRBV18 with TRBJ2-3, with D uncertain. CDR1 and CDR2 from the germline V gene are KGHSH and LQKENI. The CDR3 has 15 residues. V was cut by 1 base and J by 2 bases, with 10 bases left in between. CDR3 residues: CASSPRKDFTDTQYF. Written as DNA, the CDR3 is TGTGCCAGCTCACCACGTAAGGATTTCACAGATACGCAGTATTTT. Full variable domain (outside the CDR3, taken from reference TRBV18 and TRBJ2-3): NAGVMQNPRHLVRRRGQEARLRCSPMKGHSHVYWYRQLPEEGLKFMVYLQKENIIDESGMPKERFSAEFPKEGPSILRIQQVVRGDSAAYFCASSPRKDFTDTQYFGPGTRLTVL.

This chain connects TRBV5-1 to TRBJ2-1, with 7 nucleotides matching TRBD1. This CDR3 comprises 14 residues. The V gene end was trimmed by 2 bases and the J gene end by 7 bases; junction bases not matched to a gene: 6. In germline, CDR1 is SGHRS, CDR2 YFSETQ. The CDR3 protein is CASSLPGQSNEQFF. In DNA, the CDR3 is TGCGCCAGCAGCTTACCGGGACAGAGTAATGAGCAGTTCTTC.

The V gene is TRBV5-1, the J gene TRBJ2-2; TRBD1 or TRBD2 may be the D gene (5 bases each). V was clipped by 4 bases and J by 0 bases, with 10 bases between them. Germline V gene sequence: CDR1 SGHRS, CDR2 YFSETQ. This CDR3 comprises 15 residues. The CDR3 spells CASSLRGSNTGELFF. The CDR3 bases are TGCGCCAGCAGCCTGAGGGGTTCGAACACCGGGGAGCTGTTTTTT.

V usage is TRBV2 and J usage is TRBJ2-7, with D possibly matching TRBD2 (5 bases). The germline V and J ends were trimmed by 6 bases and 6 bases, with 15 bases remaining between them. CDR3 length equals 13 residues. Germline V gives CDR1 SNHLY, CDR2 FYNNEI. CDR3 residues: CASRRGLSSEQYF. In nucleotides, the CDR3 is TGTGCCAGCAGACGTGGACTCTCTAGCGAGCAGTACTTC.

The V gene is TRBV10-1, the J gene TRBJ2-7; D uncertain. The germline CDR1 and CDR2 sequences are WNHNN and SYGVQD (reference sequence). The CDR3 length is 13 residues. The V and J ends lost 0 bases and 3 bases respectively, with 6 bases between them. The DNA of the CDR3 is TGCGCCAGCAGTGAGTCCCCGCTCTACGAGCAGTACTTC. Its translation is CASSESPLYEQYF.

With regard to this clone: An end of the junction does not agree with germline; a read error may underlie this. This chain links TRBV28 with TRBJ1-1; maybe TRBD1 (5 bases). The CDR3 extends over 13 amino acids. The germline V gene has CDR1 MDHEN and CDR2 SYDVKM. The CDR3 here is CASSLTVLTEASF. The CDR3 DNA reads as TGTGCCAGCAGTTTGACAGTCTTGACTGAAGCTTCCTTT.

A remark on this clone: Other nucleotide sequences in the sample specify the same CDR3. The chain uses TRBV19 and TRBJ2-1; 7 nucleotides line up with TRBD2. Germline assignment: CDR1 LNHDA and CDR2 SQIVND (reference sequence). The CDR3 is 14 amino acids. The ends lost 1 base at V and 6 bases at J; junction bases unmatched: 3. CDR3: CASSIVGGPNEQFF. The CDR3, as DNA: TGTGCCAGTAGTATAGTGGGAGGGCCCAATGAGCAGTTCTTC.

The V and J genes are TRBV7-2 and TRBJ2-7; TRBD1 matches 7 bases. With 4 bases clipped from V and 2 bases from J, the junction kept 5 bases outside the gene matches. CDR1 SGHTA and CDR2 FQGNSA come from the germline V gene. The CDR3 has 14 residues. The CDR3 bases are TGTGCCAGCAGCTGGGACAGCAACGCCTACGAGCAGTACTTC. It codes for CASSWDSNAYEQYF.

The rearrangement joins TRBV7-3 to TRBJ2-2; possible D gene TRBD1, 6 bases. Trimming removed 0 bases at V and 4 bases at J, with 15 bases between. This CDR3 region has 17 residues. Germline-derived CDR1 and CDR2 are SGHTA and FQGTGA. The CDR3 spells CASSLTGGPRGTGELFF. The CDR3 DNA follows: TGTGCCAGCAGCTTAACTGGCGGGCCCAGGGGCACCGGGGAGCTGTTTTTT.

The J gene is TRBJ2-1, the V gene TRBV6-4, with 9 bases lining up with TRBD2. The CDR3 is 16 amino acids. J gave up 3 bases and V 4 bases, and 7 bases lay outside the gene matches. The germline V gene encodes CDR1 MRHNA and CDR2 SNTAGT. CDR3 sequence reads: CASSAHKREVYNEQFF. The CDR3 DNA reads TGTGCCAGCAGTGCCCACAAGCGGGAGGTCTACAATGAGCAGTTCTTC.